Below are 21 T cell receptor beta chains sequenced from a single sample in a study of blood T cells in healthy people across ages. PCR was performed a second time for about 7 to 12 cycles using a sample-barcoded 5' primer and a J-beta primer mix. TCRdb ran MiXCR on the 5' RACE reads and lists one entry per CDR3 protein. Of approximately 770,000 distinct CDR3 sequences listed, roughly 64% are singletons. Source material: blood. These receptors were collected from a man aged 25-45 years in good health.

There are a few counts of this clonotype. The V call is TRBV28, the J call TRBJ1-1; possible D gene TRBD1, 5 bases. This CDR3 is built from 14 residues. Trimming left V 5 bases short and J 4 bases short, with 14 bases between. From germline, CDR1 is MDHEN and CDR2 SYDVKM. This CDR3 is CASSLTGEGTEAFF. The DNA of the CDR3 is TGTGCCAGCAGTCTAACGGGGGAGGGCACTGAAGCTTTCTTT.

The chain recombines TRBV7-9 with TRBJ1-2; D call uncertain. The CDR3 loop spans 11 amino acids. With 8 bases removed from V and 8 bases from J, the gap between germline ends came to 12 bases. Germline V CDR1 and CDR2: SEHNR, FQNEAQ (reference sequence). The DNA for the CDR3 is TGTGCCAGCCCTCCCCTGAAGGGCTACACCTTC. Amino acids: CASPPLKGYTF.

V and J are TRBV6-2 or TRBV6-3 and TRBJ1-5; D ambiguous. Germline CDR1 MNHEY, CDR2 SVGEGT. Trimming cost V 6 bases and J 5 bases, with 8 bases left between them. The CDR3 loop spans 12 amino acids. Written as DNA, the CDR3 is TGTGCCAGCAGATCATGGGATCAGCCCCAGCATTTT. Translation gives CASRSWDQPQHF.

This clonotype showed up just a few times. The V and J genes are TRBV20-1 and TRBJ2-7, with D perhaps TRBD2 (6 bases). The CDR3 is 13 residues long. The germline gives CDR1 DFQATT, CDR2 SNEGSKA (reference sequence). Trimming took off 5 bases at V and 3 bases at J, with 14 bases between the two ends. Written as DNA, the CDR3 is TGCAGTGCTTTTGGGACTGGAGACTACGAGCAGTACTTC. Amino acids: CSAFGTGDYEQYF.

This rearrangement joins TRBV5-1 to TRBJ2-3, with D uncertain. Looked up from germline, CDR1 is SGHRS and CDR2 is YFSETQ. The CDR3 sequence is 14 residues long. V shed 3 bases and J shed 5 bases, with 13 bases lying between them. The CDR3 coding sequence is TGCGCCAGCAGCTCGGGCCGAGCGAAAGATACGCAGTATTTT. Translated, it gives CASSSGRAKDTQYF.

The chain recombines TRBV28 with TRBJ2-5; 7 nucleotides match TRBD2. In germline, CDR1 is MDHEN, CDR2 SYDVKM. The CDR3 has 15 residues. V dropped 3 bases and J dropped 2; count of bases not matched to a gene: 6. The CDR3 sequence is CASSLYSGLQETQYF. The CDR3 bases are TGTGCCAGCAGTTTGTATAGCGGGCTTCAAGAGACCCAGTACTTC.

V gene TRBV7-3 combines with J gene TRBJ1-5; no clear D. Germline values: CDR1 SGHTA, CDR2 FQGTGA. The CDR3 spans 14 residues. Trimming took off 8 bases at V and 4 bases at J, with 15 bases between the two ends. CDR3 residues: CASPRREGNQPQHF. The CDR3 DNA reads TGTGCCAGCCCCCGGCGGGAGGGAAATCAGCCCCAGCATTTT.

Notes on this clonotype: A much larger clonotype is one base distant, so this may be a read error. V usage is TRBV29-1 and J usage is TRBJ2-3, with D perhaps TRBD2 (5 bases). V gave up 7 bases and J gave up 6 bases, with 11 bases separating them. This CDR3 contains 11 residues. Germline V gives CDR1 SQVTM, CDR2 ANQGSEA. CDR3 region: CSAGGADTQYF. DNA for the CDR3: TGCAGCGCTGGAGGAGCTGATACGCAGTATTTT.

This chain links TRBV20-1 with TRBJ1-4; 10 bases line up with TRBD1. This CDR3 is 15 amino acids long. From germline, CDR1 is DFQATT and CDR2 SNEGSKA (reference sequence). V lost 5 bases to trimming and J lost 5 bases; unmatched junction nucleotides: 8. The CDR3 bases are TGCAGTGCTGAAAGACAGGGGGCGCGGAATGAAAAACTGTTTTTT. Translating it yields CSAERQGARNEKLFF.

The rearrangement joins TRBV7-9 to TRBJ1-5; D may be TRBD1 (5 bases). CDR3 length: 14 amino acids. Germline V gene lookup returns CDR1 SEHNR and CDR2 FQNEAQ (reference sequence). V was pared by 4 bases and J by 4 bases, with 11 bases between. The CDR3 protein is CASSSQGLNQPQHF. DNA of the CDR3: TGTGCCAGCAGCTCGCAGGGCTTAAATCAGCCCCAGCATTTT.

V gene TRBV7-8 combines with J gene TRBJ1-2; D uncertain. Trimming shortened V by 3 bases and J by 4 bases, and 12 bases separated the two germline ends. The CDR3 spans 14 residues. Per germline, CDR1 SGHVS and CDR2 FQNEAQ. The CDR3 DNA reads as TGTGCCAGCAGCTTTAGACCCTACAGCTATGGCTACACCTTC. Translating gives CASSFRPYSYGYTF. The entire variable domain, with the rest obtained from reference TRBV7-8 and TRBJ1-2, is as follows: GAGVSQSPRYKVAKRGQDVALRCDPISGHVSLFWYQQALGQGPEFLTYFQNEAQLDKSGLPSDRFFAERPEGSVSTLKIQRTQQEDSAVYLCASSFRPYSYGYTFGSGTRLTVV.

The chain links TRBV11-2 to TRBJ2-5; the D is unclear. CDR3 length equals 15 residues. The germline V gene encodes CDR1 SGHAT and CDR2 FQNNGV. The ends were cut back, 1 base at V and 2 bases at J, with 11 bases in the middle. The chain's CDR3 is CASSLVIGFQETQYF. In DNA, the CDR3 is TGTGCCAGCAGCTTAGTCATAGGGTTTCAAGAGACCCAGTACTTC.

This chain joins TRBV30 and TRBJ1-2; D remains unclear. Trimming left V 7 bases short and J 4 bases short, with 16 bases between. This CDR3 is 13 amino acids long. CDR1 is GTSNPN, CDR2 SVGIG, per germline (reference sequence). CDR3 sequence: CASPTQDVYGYTF. The DNA of the CDR3 is TGTGCCTCTCCGACCCAAGACGTCTATGGCTACACCTTC.

The table lists this clonotype with a few counts. CDR3 sequence: CASSESSRGLAFF. The CDR3 coding sequence is TGCGCCAGCAGTGAGTCGAGTCGCGGTTTGGCTTTCTTT. J is TRBJ1-1 and V is TRBV10-1; no clear D gene. This CDR3 is 13 amino acids long. With 0 bases removed from V and 11 bases from J, the gap between germline ends came to 13 bases. CDR1 WNHNN and CDR2 SYGVQD come from the germline V gene (reference sequence).

The table lists this clonotype with a few counts. The chain carries TRBV7-9 and TRBJ2-4; D is undetermined. The J call is uncertain, as TRBJ2-7 better fits the DNA end. The CDR3 is made up of 13 amino acids. The V gene's germline CDR1 is SEHNR and CDR2 FQNEAQ (reference sequence). The CDR3 reads CASSLIVDGEQYF. CDR3 nucleotide sequence: TGTGCCAGCAGCTTAATTGTGGACGGCGAGCAGTACTTC.

This chain connects TRBV30 to TRBJ2-1, with 7 bases that match TRBD1. V dropped 4 bases and J dropped 0; count of bases not matched to a gene: 9. This CDR3 has 16 amino acids. Germline CDR1 and CDR2: GTSNPN and SVGIG (reference sequence). The CDR3 DNA reads TGTGCCTGGACTCCAGGGGGACCTAGCTCCTACAATGAGCAGTTCTTC. This translates into CAWTPGGPSSYNEQFF.

The chain couples TRBV6-2 or TRBV6-3 to TRBJ2-1; unclear D gene. Germline CDR1 reads MNHEY; CDR2 reads SVGEGT. The germline V and J ends were trimmed by 2 bases and 0 bases, with 11 bases remaining between them. The CDR3 is 16 residues long. The CDR3 nucleotides are TGTGCCAGCAGTTACGAGGCCCGGAGCTCCTACAATGAGCAGTTCTTC. Residues: CASSYEARSSYNEQFF.

V gene TRBV20-1 combines with J gene TRBJ2-3; D is tentatively TRBD1 or TRBD2 (5 bases each). The V gene's germline CDR1 is DFQATT and CDR2 SNEGSKA (reference sequence). This CDR3 is built from 12 residues. V was pared by 3 bases and J by 4 bases, with 8 bases between. This CDR3 reads CSASMGADTQYF. For the CDR3, the DNA is TGCAGTGCTAGTATGGGGGCAGATACGCAGTATTTT.

About this clonotype itself: This clone may be a read error of a much larger clone one base away. The genes are TRBV20-1 and TRBJ2-5; tentative D call: TRBD2 (6 bases). The CDR3 runs to 15 residues. V was pared by 0 bases and J by 7 bases, with 18 bases between. Germline lookup yields CDR1 DFQATT and CDR2 SNEGSKA (reference sequence). The CDR3 DNA reads as TGCAGTGCTAGAGATCCGGCTGGGGGGAGGAGGACCCAGTACTTC. The encoded protein is CSARDPAGGRRTQYF.

The J gene is TRBJ2-5, the V gene TRBV15; no clear D gene. The CDR3 loop spans 12 amino acids. The germline V gene has CDR1 LNHNV and CDR2 YYDKDF (reference sequence). V was cut by 5 bases and J by 7 bases, with 11 bases left in between. The CDR3 DNA sequence: TGTGCCACCAGCCCCCCGATCGGGACCCAGTACTTC. This translates into CATSPPIGTQYF.

This clonotype was seen only once. This chain connects TRBV20-1 to TRBJ1-3, with a possible D match to TRBD1 (5 bases). This CDR3 is 14 amino acids long. CDR1 DFQATT and CDR2 SNEGSKA come from the germline V gene (reference sequence). V was shortened by 1 base and J by 4 bases, with 11 bases between the two germline ends. The DNA for the CDR3 is TGCAGTGCTAGAGCTGGGACGGCCGGAAACACCATATATTTT. This codes for CSARAGTAGNTIYF.